Below, one T cell receptor (beta chain) is given with its context. Its antigen has not been determined. Base-call qualities are not available, and no considerably larger clone is one nucleotide away. The CDR3 runs 14 residues from the cysteine to the phenylalanine. Just CDR3 DNA is preserved here, 42 bases in frame from base 1. The V and J ends are trimmed by 6 bases and 6 bases, leaving 17 bases between them. From the germline V gene (reference sequence), CDR1 is MNHNY and CDR2 is SVGAGI. The method was the immunoSEQ multiplex PCR assay. For TCR sequencing, RNA was extracted from every sample and reverse transcribed into cDNA to serve as template. SuperScript III was used to make first-strand cDNA, primed with a 2:1 mix of oligo-dT and random hexamers. A synthetic immune receptor repertoire was used to measure amplification bias, and any remaining bias was corrected computationally. The paper's processing steps were these. Raw reads were preprocessed to remove errors, and CDR3 was defined by IMGT conventions from the conserved cysteine to phenylalanine. Clonality was computed as 1 minus the Shannon entropy, with the entropy normalized by log2 of the number of productive unique TCRs. Scalp TCRbeta sequences were cross-referenced with sorted blood CD4 and CD8 repertoires so that the CD4 or CD8 identity of scalp clones could be inferred. Sourced from immuneACCESS, this table was stored by TCRdb with only in-frame sequences that have V and J called. A share of the clones is absent; for the studies checked, an unresolved V gene accounts for under half, and the remainder has no known explanation. That table gives V, J and clone size, and the DNA gave D and trimming. This sample comprises about 120,000 clones, 55% to 80% of them detected only once. Jointly, the top ten make up approximately 2.8% of the sample.

PBMCs were separated by density centrifugation and stained for CD3, CD4 and CD8, after which CD4+ and CD8+ T cells were sorted on a FACSAria. Scalp biopsies and blood samples were obtained from unaffected controls. This sample is drawn from a study of CD8+ T cells in alopecia areata (dated by TCRdb to 2016 to 2019). For the wider study: The study used high-throughput TCRbeta sequencing to examine T cell clonal expansion in alopecia areata, in both the C3H/HeJ mouse model and human patients. In humans, TCRbeta sequencing was performed on scalp tissue and on sorted CD4+ and CD8+ peripheral blood T cells from healthy controls and from patients with patchy or totalis/universalis alopecia areata. immunoSEQ multiplex PCR using 35 Vbeta forward primers and 13 Jbeta reverse primers was used to amplify TCRbeta CDR3 regions. Clonality in the scalp was compared among normal scalp (n=4), patchy alopecia areata scalp (n=8), and alopecia totalis/universalis scalp (n=8). RNA came from the PAXgene miRNA kit for fixed scalp, the miRNeasy kit for PBMCs, and the RNeasy kit for mouse skin. The research as a whole found: Unlike mouse skin, which is dominated by gammadelta T cells, normal human skin has resident alphabeta T cells that are also sequenced, and this complicates analysis of the scalp TCR repertoire. Compared with normal scalp, lesional scalp had higher clonality and more expanded CD8+ clones, particularly in alopecia totalis/universalis, a pattern that suggests antigenic drive. TCR sequences shared between patients were less clear than in mice, possibly partly because of HLA diversity in the patient population.

The TCR sequence derives from a human donor in good health. Recombination linked TRBV6-6 to TRBJ1-1; D gene: possibly TRBD1, on 6 matching bases. The sequencing input was CD4+ T cells sorted from blood. The DNA reads as follows: TGTGCCAGCAGCAATCCACAGGGACTGCCTGAAGCTTTCTTT. It codes for CASSNPQGLPEAFF.